The sequence of this T cell receptor beta chain was determined in a study of T cells in Graves' hyperthyroidism and ophthalmopathy. This clonotype was observed many times. TCR beta CDR3 regions were amplified from RNA. An initial round of RT-PCR targeting the TCR CDR3 relied on the HTBI primer set. MiXCR, run by TCRdb on the multiplex PCR reads, gives a single entry per CDR3 protein. The sample shows roughly 300,000 distinct CDR3 sequences, 20% to 25% of them seen only once. Orbital computed tomography and thyroid ultrasound, together with serum TRAb and thyroxine and clinical symptoms, were used for diagnoses. This clonotype originated in a man in his forties with Graves' hyperthyroidism that later progressed to Graves' ophthalmopathy. The sample comprised blood.

The CDR3 region is CSADPMGAREQFF. DNA for the CDR3: TGCAGTGCCGACCCCATGGGGGCGCGTGAGCAGTTCTTC. The chain has TRBV20-1 and TRBJ2-1; tentative D call: TRBD1 (6 bases). Trimming stripped 6 bases from V and 9 bases from J, with 18 bases between. This CDR3 spans 13 amino acids. Germline CDR1 reads DFQATT; CDR2 reads SNEGSKA (reference sequence).